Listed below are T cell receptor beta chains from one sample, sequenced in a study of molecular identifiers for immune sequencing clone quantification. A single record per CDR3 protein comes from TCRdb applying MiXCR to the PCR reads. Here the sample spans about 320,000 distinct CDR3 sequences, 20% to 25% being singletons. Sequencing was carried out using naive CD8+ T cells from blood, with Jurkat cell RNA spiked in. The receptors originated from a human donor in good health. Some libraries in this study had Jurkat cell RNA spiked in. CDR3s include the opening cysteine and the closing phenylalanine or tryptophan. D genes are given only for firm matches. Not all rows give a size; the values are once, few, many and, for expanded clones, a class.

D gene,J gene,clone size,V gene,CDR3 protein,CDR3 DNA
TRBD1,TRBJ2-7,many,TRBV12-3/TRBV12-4,CASSSNRGSYEQYF,TGTGCCAGCAGCTCCAACAGGGGCTCCTACGAGCAGTACTTC
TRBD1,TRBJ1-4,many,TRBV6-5,CASRGQENEKLFF,TGTGCCAGCAGGGGACAGGAAAATGAAAAACTGTTTTTT
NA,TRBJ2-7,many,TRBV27,CASSSGALEQYF,TGTGCCAGCAGTTCGGGAGCATTGGAGCAGTACTTC
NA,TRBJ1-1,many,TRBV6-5,CASSPFDTMNTEAFF,TGTGCCAGCAGTCCGTTCGACACGATGAACACTGAAGCTTTCTTT
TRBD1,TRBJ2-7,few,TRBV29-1,CSVTGPNYEQYF,TGCAGCGTGACAGGGCCGAACTACGAGCAGTACTTC
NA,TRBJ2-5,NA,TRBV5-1,CASRKTANSGGAQYF,TGCGCCAGCAGAAAGACAGCCAACTCCGGAGGGGCCCAGTACTTC
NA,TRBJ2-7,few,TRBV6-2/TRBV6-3,CASTLGHEQYF,TGTGCCAGCACCCTCGGCCACGAGCAGTACTTC
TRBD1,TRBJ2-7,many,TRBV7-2,CASSLTTGYEQYF,TGTGCCAGCAGCCTAACGACAGGGTACGAGCAGTACTTC
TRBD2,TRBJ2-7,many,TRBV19,CASSLTSGYSYEQYF,TGTGCCAGTAGTCTAACTAGCGGGTACTCCTACGAGCAGTACTTC
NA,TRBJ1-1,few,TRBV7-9,CASSPGGGETEAFF,TGTGCCAGCAGTCCAGGAGGGGGTGAGACTGAAGCTTTCTTT
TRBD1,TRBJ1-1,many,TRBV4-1,CASSPLQGIDTEAFF,TGCGCCAGCAGCCCCTTACAGGGGATAGACACTGAAGCTTTCTTT
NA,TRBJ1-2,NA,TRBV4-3,CASSQDNGANYGYTF,TGCGCCAGCAGCCAAGACAACGGAGCTAACTATGGCTACACCTTC
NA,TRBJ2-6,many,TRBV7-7,CASSPGGGPLGLTF,TGTGCCAGCAGCCCCGGTGGGGGCCCACTTGGCCTGACTTTC
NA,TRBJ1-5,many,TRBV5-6,CASSFGWGRNQPQHF,TGTGCCAGCAGCTTTGGTTGGGGGCGGAATCAGCCCCAGCATTTT
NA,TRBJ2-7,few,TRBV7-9,CASSLGSLSGYEQYF,TGTGCCAGCAGCTTAGGCAGTTTATCGGGGTACGAGCAGTACTTC
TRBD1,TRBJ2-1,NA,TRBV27,CASSIHRGQGEQFF,TGTGCCAGCAGTATCCACAGGGGTCAGGGTGAGCAGTTCTTC
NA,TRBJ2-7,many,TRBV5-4,CASSLTDPYEQYF,TGTGCCAGCAGCCTGACTGACCCCTACGAGCAGTACTTC
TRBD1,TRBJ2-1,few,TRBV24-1,CATSEGRGNEQFF,TGTGCCACCAGTGAGGGCAGGGGGAATGAGCAGTTCTTC
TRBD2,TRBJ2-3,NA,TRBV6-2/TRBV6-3,CASSFLAGGIADTQYF,TGTGCCAGCAGTTTTCTGGCGGGGGGCATAGCAGATACGCAGTATTTT
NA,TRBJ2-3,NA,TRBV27,CASSDLLAGGTDTQYF,TGTGCCAGCAGTGACTTGTTGGCAGGAGGAACAGATACGCAGTATTTT
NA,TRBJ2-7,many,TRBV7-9,CASRNRDTNYEQYF,TGTGCCAGCAGAAACCGGGACACGAACTACGAGCAGTACTTC
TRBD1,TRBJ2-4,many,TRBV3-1,CASSPPPGQGILTQYF,TGTGCCAGCAGCCCACCCCCAGGACAGGGGATTCTAACTCAGTACTTC
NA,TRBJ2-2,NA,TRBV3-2,CASSQVRGFSNTGELFF,TGTGCCAGCAGCCAAGTTAGAGGATTTTCGAACACCGGGGAGCTGTTTTTT
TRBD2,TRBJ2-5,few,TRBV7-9,CASSPQWAGGYQETQYF,TGTGCCAGCAGCCCGCAATGGGCGGGGGGATACCAAGAGACCCAGTACTTC
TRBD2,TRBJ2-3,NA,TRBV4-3,CASSQASGTLNTQYF,TGCGCCAGCAGCCAGGCTAGCGGGACTTTGAATACGCAGTATTTT
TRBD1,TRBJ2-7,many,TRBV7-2,CASSSGQDYSYEQYF,TGTGCCAGCAGCTCAGGACAGGATTACTCCTACGAGCAGTACTTC
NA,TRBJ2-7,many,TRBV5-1,CASSFDPTSYEQYF,TGCGCCAGCAGCTTTGATCCAACCAGCTACGAGCAGTACTTC
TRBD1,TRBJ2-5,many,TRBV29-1,CSVAGTVYQETQYF,TGCAGCGTTGCCGGGACAGTGTACCAAGAGACCCAGTACTTC
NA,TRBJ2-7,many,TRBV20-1,CSGKDFEKRRVEQYF,TGCAGTGGTAAAGATTTCGAAAAGCGGAGGGTGGAGCAGTACTTC
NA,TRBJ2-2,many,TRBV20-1,CSASSGLRWSGGELFF,TGCAGTGCTAGCTCGGGACTCCGATGGTCGGGCGGGGAGCTGTTTTTT
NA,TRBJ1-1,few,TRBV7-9,CASSTGLPEAFF,TGTGCCAGCAGCACCGGACTACCTGAAGCTTTCTTT
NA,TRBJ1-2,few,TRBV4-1,CASSQEGGGVRLGYAF,TGCGCCAGCAGCCAAGAAGGAGGGGGGGTAAGGCTTGGCTACGCCTTC
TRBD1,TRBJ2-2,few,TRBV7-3,CASSYDRGNTGELFF,TGTGCCAGCAGCTACGACAGGGGGAACACCGGGGAGCTGTTTTTT
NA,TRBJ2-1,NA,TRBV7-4,CASSLGPNYNEQFF,TGTGCCAGCAGCTTAGGTCCCAACTACAATGAGCAGTTCTTC
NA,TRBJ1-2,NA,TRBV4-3,CASSQESSPNHGYTF,TGCGCCAGCAGCCAAGAGAGTAGTCCTAACCATGGCTACACCTTC
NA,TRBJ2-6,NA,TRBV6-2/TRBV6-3,CASSYLPGLLNSGASVLTF,TGTGCCAGCAGCTACTTGCCGGGGCTACTGAACTCTGGGGCCAGCGTCCTGACTTTC
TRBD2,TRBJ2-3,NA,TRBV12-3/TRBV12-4,CASSEDPGGGTDTQYF,TGTGCCAGCAGTGAAGATCCGGGGGGGGGCACAGATACGCAGTATTTT
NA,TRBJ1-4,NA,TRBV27,CASSLLSGANEKLFF,TGTGCCAGCAGTTTACTGTCGGGAGCTAATGAAAAACTGTTTTTT
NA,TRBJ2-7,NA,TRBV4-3,CASSQDRQISYEQYF,TGCGCCAGCAGCCAAGACCGACAGATCTCCTACGAGCAGTACTTC
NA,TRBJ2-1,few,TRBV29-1,CSVVRGRDDEQFF,TGCAGCGTTGTTCGCGGCAGGGATGATGAGCAGTTCTTC
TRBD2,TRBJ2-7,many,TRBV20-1,CSARDSGTSVYEQYF,TGCAGTGCTAGAGATTCGGGGACTAGTGTGTACGAGCAGTACTTC
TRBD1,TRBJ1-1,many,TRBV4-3,CASSRDRGPDTEAFF,TGCGCCAGCAGCCGCGACAGGGGGCCGGACACTGAAGCTTTCTTT
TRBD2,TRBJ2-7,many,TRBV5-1,CASSGTYEQYF,TGTGCCAGCAGCGGGACCTACGAGCAGTACTTC
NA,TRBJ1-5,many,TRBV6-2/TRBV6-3,CASSYLDRDQPQHF,TGTGCCAGCAGTTACCTGGACAGAGATCAGCCCCAGCATTTT
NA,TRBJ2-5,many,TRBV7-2,CASGIDRATQYF,TGTGCCAGCGGAATAGATAGGGCGACCCAGTACTTC
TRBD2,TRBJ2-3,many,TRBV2,CASRSGTSRGGDTQYF,TGTGCCAGCAGATCCGGGACTAGCAGAGGGGGAGATACGCAGTATTTT
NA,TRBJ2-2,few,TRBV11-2,CATAPANTGELFF,TGTGCCACTGCACCCGCGAACACCGGGGAGCTGTTTTTT
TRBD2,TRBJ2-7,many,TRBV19,CASSMMTSGTVEQYF,TGTGCCAGTAGTATGATGACTAGCGGGACGGTAGAGCAGTACTTC
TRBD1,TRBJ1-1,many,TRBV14,CASSQFTGALGTEAFF,TGTGCCAGCAGCCAGTTCACAGGGGCCCTGGGCACTGAAGCTTTCTTT
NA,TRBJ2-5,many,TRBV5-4,CASSLGLVQETQYF,TGTGCCAGCAGCTTGGGGCTAGTCCAAGAGACCCAGTACTTC
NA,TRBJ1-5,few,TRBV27,CASSLLGGTQPQHF,TGTGCCAGCAGTCTCCTAGGGGGAACGCAGCCCCAGCATTTT
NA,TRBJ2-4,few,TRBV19,CARPNPGMASVANIQYF,TGTGCCAGGCCTAACCCTGGGATGGCGTCCGTAGCAAACATTCAGTACTTC
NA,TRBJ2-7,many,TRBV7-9,CASSLDGVPYEQYF,TGTGCCAGCAGCTTAGACGGGGTCCCTTACGAGCAGTACTTC
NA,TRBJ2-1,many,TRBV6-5,CASTSGREQFF,TGTGCCAGCACGTCAGGGCGTGAGCAGTTCTTC